This TCR beta chain derives from a study of blood T cells in healthy people across ages. Across the whole study: The template switching approach captured approximately one barcoded beta molecule for every two T cells.

Study-wide results and limits: Naive and antigen-experienced cells could not be conclusively compared, given unsorted PBMCs. TCR beta diversity, measured per million T cells, fell in a roughly linear way with age.

This clonotype was observed a handful of times. What it recognizes is unknown. A second PCR of about 7 to 12 cycles used a sample-barcoded 5' primer and a J-beta primer mix. Using its own MiXCR run on the 5' RACE reads, TCRdb lists one record per CDR3 protein. The table lists under 950,000 distinct CDR3 sequences, roughly 20% of them singletons, with roughly 22% in the top ten. Germline V lookup: CDR1 SQVTM, CDR2 ANQGSEA. The V segment lost 7 bases and the J segment 2 bases; nucleotides outside the gene matches: 3. This CDR3 is built from 13 residues. Every donor contributed roughly 10 milliliters of peripheral blood by blood draw.

The sequence derives from a man aged 65 to 79 in good health. The chain couples TRBV29-1 to TRBJ2-1, with 9 bases matching TRBD1. Specimen: blood. CDR3 amino acids: CSGGQGTYNEQFF. For the CDR3, the DNA is TGCAGCGGCGGACAGGGGACCTACAATGAGCAGTTCTTC.